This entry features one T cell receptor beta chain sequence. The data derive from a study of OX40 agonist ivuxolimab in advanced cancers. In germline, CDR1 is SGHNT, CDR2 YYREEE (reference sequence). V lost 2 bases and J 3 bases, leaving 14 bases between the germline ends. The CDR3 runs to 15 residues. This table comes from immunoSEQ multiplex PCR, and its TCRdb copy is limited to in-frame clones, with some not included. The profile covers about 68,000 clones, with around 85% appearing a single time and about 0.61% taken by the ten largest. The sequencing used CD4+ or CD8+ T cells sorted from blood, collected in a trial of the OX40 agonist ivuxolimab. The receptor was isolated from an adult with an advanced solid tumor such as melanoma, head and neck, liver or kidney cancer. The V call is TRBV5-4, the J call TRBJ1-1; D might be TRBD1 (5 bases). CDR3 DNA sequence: TGTGCCAGCAGCTTCCAAGTAGGGGCCCACACTGAAGCTTTCTTT. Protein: CASSFQVGAHTEAFF.